Listed here are 4 T cell receptor beta chains from one sample, sequenced in a study of blood T cell repertoires in COVID-19 (TCRdb year 2020). The library was generated by the immunoSEQ multiplex PCR assay. Imported from immuneACCESS, the table was reduced by TCRdb to in-frame sequences with V and J called. These copies leave out some clones; in studies compared against another copy, an unresolved V gene accounts for under half, and the cause of the remainder is not known. This sample is represented by under 75,000 clones; around 90% of them were singletons. The ten largest clones capture about 18% of the sample. Sequencing was performed on peripheral blood. The receptors come from an elderly woman with active COVID-19.

V usage is TRBV24-1 and J usage is TRBJ2-3; TRBD2 agrees at 7 bases. V lost 1 base, J lost 3 bases, and 6 bases stayed unmatched. This CDR3 spans 16 amino acids. The germline CDR1 and CDR2 sequences are KGHDR and SFDVKD. CDR3 in amino acids: CATSDLAGWGTDTQYF. CDR3 in DNA: TGTGCCACCAGTGATTTAGCGGGGTGGGGGACAGATACGCAGTATTTT.

CDR3 nucleotides: TGTGCCAGCAGCCGGCCCCAGGGGGCGAATGAGCAGTTCTTC. Encoded protein: CASSRPQGANEQFF. The genes are TRBV28 and TRBJ2-1; 8 positions match TRBD1. The CDR3 length is 14 residues. Looked up from germline, CDR1 is MDHEN and CDR2 is SYDVKM. V shed 6 bases, J shed 7 bases, and the junction held 8 bases outside the gene matches.

The genes are TRBV6-2 or TRBV6-3 and TRBJ1-1; possibly TRBD1 for D (5 bases). V lost 2 bases to trimming and J lost 10 bases, with 17 bases between them. This CDR3 spans 14 amino acids. Germline values: CDR1 MNHEY, CDR2 SVGEGT. The CDR3 nucleotides read TGTGCCAGCAGTTACCTCTGGGGCCAGAGTCGAGCTTTCTTT. As protein: CASSYLWGQSRAFF.

The rearrangement joins TRBV14 to TRBJ1-1; 7 bases align to TRBD1. CDR3 length: 16 amino acids. CDR1 is SGHDN, CDR2 FVKESK, per germline. V lost 3 bases, J lost 1 base, and 8 bases stayed unmatched. The CDR3 is CASSQGARTGNTEAFF. CDR3 DNA sequence: TGTGCCAGCAGCCAGGGAGCCCGGACAGGGAACACTGAAGCTTTCTTT.